The source of this T cell receptor (beta chain) is a study of beta chain features in type 1 diabetes. Background on the study: No age, gender or cell yield differences were seen between patients and healthy donors.

Since all of the isolated RNA was reverse transcribed, expressed TCRB transcripts were what got sequenced. The method was immunoSEQ multiplex PCR; TCRdb's version includes in-frame clones alone and lacks a portion of them. The repertoire holds tens of thousands of clones, with almost 50% as singletons. Germline values: CDR1 SEHNR, CDR2 FQNEAQ (reference sequence). Trimming removed 5 bases from V and 6 bases from J, with 16 bases in between. CDR3 length: 14 amino acids. Note on this clone: The target antigen is unknown.

Study-level results: Shortening that was moderate but significant affected the TCRB CDR3s of Type 1 diabetes patients in all four CD4+ subsets.

Stem cell-like memory, regulatory, central memory and naive CD4+ cells were sorted via CD45RO/CCR7/CD25/CD127/CD95/CD27. The receptor's source is a man aged 25 to 45 with type 1 diabetes. The sequenced sample consisted of central memory CD4+ T cells from blood. The chain couples TRBV7-9 to TRBJ1-1, with D uncertain. The CDR3 loop reads CASSLGLIDAEAFF. CDR3 sequence (DNA): TGTGCCAGCAGCCTCGGACTCATAGACGCTGAAGCTTTCTTT.